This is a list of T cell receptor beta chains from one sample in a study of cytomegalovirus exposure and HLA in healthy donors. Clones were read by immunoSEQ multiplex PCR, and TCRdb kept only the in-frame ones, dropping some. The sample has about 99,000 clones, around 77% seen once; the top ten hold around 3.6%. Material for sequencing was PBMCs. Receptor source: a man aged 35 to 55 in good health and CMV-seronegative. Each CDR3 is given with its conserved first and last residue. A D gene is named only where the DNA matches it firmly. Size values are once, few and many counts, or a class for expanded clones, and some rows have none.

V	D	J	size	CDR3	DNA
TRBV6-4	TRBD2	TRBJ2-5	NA	CASSEFAGGSETQYF	TGTGCCAGCAGTGAATTTGCGGGAGGGTCGGAGACCCAGTACTTC
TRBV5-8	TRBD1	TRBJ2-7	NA	CASSSGDRVDEQYF	TGTGCCAGCAGCTCGGGTGACAGGGTGGACGAGCAGTACTTC
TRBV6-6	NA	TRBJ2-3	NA	CASSYSEAPTDTQYF	TGTGCCAGCAGTTACTCAGAGGCCCCCACAGATACGCAGTATTTT
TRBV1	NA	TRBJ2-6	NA	CTSSQDGQSSGANVLTF	TGCACCAGCAGCCAAGACGGACAGAGCTCTGGGGCCAACGTCCTGACTTTC
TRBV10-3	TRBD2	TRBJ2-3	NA	CAIRPGLAGGGPDTQYF	TGTGCCATCAGGCCGGGACTAGCGGGAGGTGGTCCAGATACGCAGTATTTT
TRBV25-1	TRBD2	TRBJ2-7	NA	CASSDPGLVFHEQYF	TGTGCCAGCAGTGACCCGGGACTAGTTTTCCACGAGCAGTACTTC
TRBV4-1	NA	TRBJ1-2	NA	CASSHIWGGGDGYTF	TGCGCCAGCAGCCATATCTGGGGGGGCGGAGATGGCTACACCTTC
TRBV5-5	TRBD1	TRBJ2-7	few	CASSRLGQASYEQYF	TGTGCCAGCAGCCGCTTAGGACAGGCCTCCTACGAGCAGTACTTC
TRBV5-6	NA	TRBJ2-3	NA	CASSLSGSTQYF	TGTGCCAGCAGCTTGTCGGGTAGTACGCAGTATTTT
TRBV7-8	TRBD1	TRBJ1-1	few	CASSLADRGGTEAFF	TGTGCCAGCAGCTTAGCGGACAGGGGGGGCACTGAAGCTTTCTTT
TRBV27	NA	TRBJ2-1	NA	CASSLGRGPYNEQFF	TGTGCCAGCAGTTTGGGGCGGGGGCCATACAATGAGCAGTTCTTC
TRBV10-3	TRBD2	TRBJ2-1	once	CAISESSGRALLNEQFF	TGTGCCATCAGTGAGTCAAGCGGGAGGGCTTTATTGAATGAGCAGTTCTTC
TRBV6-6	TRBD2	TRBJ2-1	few	CASSGTSGAKNEQFF	TGTGCCAGCAGCGGGACCAGCGGGGCGAAGAATGAGCAGTTCTTC
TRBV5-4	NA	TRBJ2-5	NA	CASSSNRVMTETQYF	TGTGCCAGCAGCTCAAACAGGGTTATGACGGAGACCCAGTACTTC
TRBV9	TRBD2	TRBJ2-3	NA	CASSVELLAGGRMTGTDTQYF	TGTGCCAGCAGCGTAGAATTACTAGCGGGAGGGCGAATGACGGGCACAGATACGCAGTATTTT
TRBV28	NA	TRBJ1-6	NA	CASSLYSGGDNSPLHF	TGTGCCAGCAGTTTATATTCAGGCGGGGATAATTCACCCCTCCACTTT
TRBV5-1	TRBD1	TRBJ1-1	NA	CASSSGTGGFRTEAFF	TGCGCCAGCAGCTCAGGGACAGGGGGCTTTCGGACTGAAGCTTTCTTT
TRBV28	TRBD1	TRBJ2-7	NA	CASTLGTGRGEQYF	TGTGCCAGCACCCTCGGGACAGGTCGGGGCGAGCAGTACTTC
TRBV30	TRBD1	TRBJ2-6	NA	CAWSPTGSGANVLTF	TGTGCCTGGAGTCCGACAGGGTCTGGGGCCAACGTCCTGACTTTC
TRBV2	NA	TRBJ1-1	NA	CASSASTGGTEAFF	TGTGCCAGCAGTGCCTCGACGGGTGGCACTGAAGCTTTCTTT
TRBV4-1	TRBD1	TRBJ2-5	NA	CASSQSGTGEETQYF	TGCGCCAGCAGCCAGTCCGGGACAGGGGAGGAGACCCAGTACTTC
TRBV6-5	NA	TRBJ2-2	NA	CASSYNSGTGELFF	TGTGCCAGCAGTTACAATTCAGGGACCGGGGAGCTGTTTTTT
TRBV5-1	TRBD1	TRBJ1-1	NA	CASSLVAGGNTEAFF	TGCGCCAGCAGCTTGGTCGCAGGGGGGAACACTGAAGCTTTCTTT
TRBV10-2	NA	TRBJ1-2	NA	CASSEGQWGYTF	TGCGCCAGCAGTGAAGGACAGTGGGGCTACACCTTC
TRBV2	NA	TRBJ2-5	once	CASLFLETQYF	TGTGCCAGCCTCTTTCTAGAGACCCAGTACTTC
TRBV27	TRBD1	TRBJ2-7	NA	CASRQGSSYEQYF	TGTGCCAGCAGACAGGGGTCTTCCTACGAGCAGTACTTC
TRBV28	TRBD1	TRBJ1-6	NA	CASSAGPTGMSNSPLHF	TGTGCCAGCAGTGCGGGGCCGACAGGGATGTCTAATTCACCCCTCCACTTT
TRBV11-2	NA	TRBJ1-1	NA	CASSLGWGGTEAFF	TGTGCCAGCAGCTTAGGCTGGGGCGGCACTGAAGCTTTCTTT
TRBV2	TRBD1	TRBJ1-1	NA	CASSRQGPNTEAFF	TGTGCCAGCAGCCGACAGGGACCGAACACTGAAGCTTTCTTT
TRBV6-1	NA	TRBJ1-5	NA	CASRRENQPQHF	TGTGCCAGCCGAAGGGAGAATCAGCCCCAGCATTTT
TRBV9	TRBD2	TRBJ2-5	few	CASSVEVAGAGLYF	TGTGCCAGCAGCGTAGAGGTAGCGGGAGCCGGGCTGTACTTC
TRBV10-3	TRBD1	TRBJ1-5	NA	CAISPTGDINQPQHF	TGTGCCATCAGTCCGACAGGGGACATCAATCAGCCCCAGCATTTT
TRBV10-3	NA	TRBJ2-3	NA	CGTGNTGDTQYF	TGTGGGACCGGGAACACGGGAGATACGCAGTATTTT
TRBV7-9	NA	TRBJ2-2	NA	CASSSAAGRTGELFF	TGTGCCAGCAGCTCCGCCGCGGGGCGCACCGGGGAGCTGTTTTTT
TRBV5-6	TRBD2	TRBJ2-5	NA	CASSRGGPGETQYF	TGTGCCAGCAGCAGGGGAGGGCCGGGGGAGACCCAGTACTTC
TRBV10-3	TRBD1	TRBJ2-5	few	CAHSGGRGQETQYF	TGTGCCCACTCAGGGGGCCGCGGGCAAGAGACCCAGTACTTC
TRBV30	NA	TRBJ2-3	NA	CAWSAADTQYF	TGTGCCTGGTCAGCGGCGGATACGCAGTATTTT
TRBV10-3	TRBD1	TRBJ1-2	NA	CAISSDRDYGYTF	TGTGCCATCAGTTCGGACAGGGACTATGGCTACACCTTC
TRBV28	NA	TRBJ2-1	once	CASMGRTSYNEQFF	TGTGCCAGCATGGGGAGGACTTCCTACAATGAGCAGTTCTTC
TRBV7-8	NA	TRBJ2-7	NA	CASSSLAASSYEQYF	TGTGCCAGCAGCTCCTTAGCGGCTAGCTCCTACGAGCAGTACTTC
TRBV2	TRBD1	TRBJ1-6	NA	CASSGTGESPLHF	TGTGCCAGCAGTGGGACAGGGGAATCACCCCTCCACTTT
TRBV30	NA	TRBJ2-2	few	CAWTSESTGELFF	TGTGCCTGGACTAGCGAGTCCACCGGGGAGCTGTTTTTT
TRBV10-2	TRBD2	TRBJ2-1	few	CASRPGLAGGNEQFF	TGCGCCAGCAGGCCGGGACTAGCGGGGGGAAATGAGCAGTTCTTC
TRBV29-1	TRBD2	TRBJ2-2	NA	CSVASGANTGELFF	TGCAGCGTTGCTAGCGGAGCGAACACCGGGGAGCTGTTTTTT
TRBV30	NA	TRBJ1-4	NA	CAWTHPTGNEKLFF	TGTGCCTGGACCCACCCCACGGGTAATGAAAAACTGTTTTTT
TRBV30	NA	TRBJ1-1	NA	CAWSPSGRAEAFF	TGTGCCTGGAGCCCTTCAGGGAGGGCTGAAGCTTTCTTT
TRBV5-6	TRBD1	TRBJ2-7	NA	CASSQYGTGEFQQYF	TGTGCCAGCAGCCAGTACGGGACAGGGGAGTTCCAGCAGTACTTC
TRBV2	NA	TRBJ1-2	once	CASSGSAGKLYGYTF	TGTGCCAGCAGTGGGTCGGCAGGGAAATTATATGGCTACACCTTC
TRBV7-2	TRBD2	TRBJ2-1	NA	CASSFRVAGVVYNEQFF	TGTGCCAGCAGCTTTAGGGTGGCGGGAGTAGTCTACAATGAGCAGTTCTTC